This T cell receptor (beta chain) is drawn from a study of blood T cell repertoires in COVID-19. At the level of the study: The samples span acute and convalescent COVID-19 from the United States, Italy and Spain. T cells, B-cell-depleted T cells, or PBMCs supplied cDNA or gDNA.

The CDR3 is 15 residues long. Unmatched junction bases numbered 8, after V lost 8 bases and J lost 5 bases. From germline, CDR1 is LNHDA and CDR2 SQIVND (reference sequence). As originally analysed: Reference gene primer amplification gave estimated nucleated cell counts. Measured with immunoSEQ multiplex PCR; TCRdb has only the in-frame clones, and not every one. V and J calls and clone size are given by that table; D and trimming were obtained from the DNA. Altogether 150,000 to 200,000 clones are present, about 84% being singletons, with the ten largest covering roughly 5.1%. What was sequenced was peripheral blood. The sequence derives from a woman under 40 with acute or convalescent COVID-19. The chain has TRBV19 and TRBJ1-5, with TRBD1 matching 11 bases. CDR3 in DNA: TGTGCCAGTGGGCGGACAGGGGGCTGGTATCAGCCCCAGCATTTT. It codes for CASGRTGGWYQPQHF.